This TCR beta chain was captured in a study of shared clonotypes between healthy human individuals. In the study overall: Three plates each covered CD4 naive and memory; CD8 naive two, CD8 memory one.

Method: immunoSEQ multiplex PCR; TCRdb's copy keeps in-frame clones and lacks some. In the table there are 2 million to 2.5 million clones, approximately 95% of which are singletons. Details on this clone: Its antigen is undetermined.

Study conclusions and caveats: Though the depth was large, rarefaction showed that sorted-subset sequencing was incomplete. Sampling included only blood; tissue repertoires likely differ. Shared across several donors were around 5% of the naive CD4 clonotypes.

CDR3 length equals 17 residues. Germline CDR1 is MNHEY and CDR2 is SMNVEV (reference sequence). Trimming shortened V by 5 bases and J by 0 bases, and 14 bases separated the two germline ends. The sequence was collected from a young man in good health. Some clones in this sample may be carry-over from other donors' samples. The rearrangement joins TRBV27 to TRBJ2-6, with D uncertain. Sequences were obtained from naive CD4+ T cells from PBMCs. Indicated subset: CD45RA+ positively selected. The DNA for the CDR3 is TGTGCCAGCAGTCCCGGACGGCTGAGCTCTGGGGCCAACGTCCTGACTTTC. This encodes CASSPGRLSSGANVLTF.